The present TCR beta chain was sequenced within a study of long-term antiretroviral therapy in people with HIV. Study-wide results and caveats: Sampling of blood ran from the mid-2000s to the late 2010s, and older ART regimens were possibly in use.

A remark on this clone: Its antigen remains unknown.

It was version v3.0 of the immunoSEQ assay that was run at survey level. A per-sample goal of roughly 35,000-55,000 T-cell genomes was targeted by sequencing. Using immunoSEQ multiplex PCR, the repertoire was profiled, and TCRdb retains in-frame clones only, with some absent. This sample yields about 11,000 clones, of which about 80% are seen a single time; roughly 19% belongs to the top ten. Germline loops: CDR1 SEHNR, CDR2 FQNEAQ (reference sequence). V lost 4 bases and J lost 5, with 21 bases in between. CDR3 length equals 16 residues. The receptor was derived from a man aged 25 to 45 with HIV. The sequencing used unsorted PBMCs, collected at the start of antiretroviral therapy, before treatment. The chain has TRBV7-9 and TRBJ2-7; D not certain. The CDR3 sequence is CASSSPVAKSWNEQYF. The CDR3 coding sequence is TGTGCCAGCAGCTCCCCCGTGGCCAAGAGTTGGAACGAGCAGTACTTC.